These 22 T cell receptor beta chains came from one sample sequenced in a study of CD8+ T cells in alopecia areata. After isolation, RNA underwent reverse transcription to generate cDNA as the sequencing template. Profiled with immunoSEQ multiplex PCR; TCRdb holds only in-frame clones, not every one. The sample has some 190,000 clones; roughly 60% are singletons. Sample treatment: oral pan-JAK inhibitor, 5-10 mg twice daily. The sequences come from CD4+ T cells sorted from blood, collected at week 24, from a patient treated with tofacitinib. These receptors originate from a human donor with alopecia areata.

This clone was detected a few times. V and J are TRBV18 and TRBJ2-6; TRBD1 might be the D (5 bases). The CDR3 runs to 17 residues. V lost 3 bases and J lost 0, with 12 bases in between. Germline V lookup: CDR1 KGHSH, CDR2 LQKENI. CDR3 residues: CASSPPQGSSGANVLTF. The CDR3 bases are TGTGCCAGCTCACCCCCTCAGGGAAGCTCTGGGGCCAACGTCCTGACTTTC.

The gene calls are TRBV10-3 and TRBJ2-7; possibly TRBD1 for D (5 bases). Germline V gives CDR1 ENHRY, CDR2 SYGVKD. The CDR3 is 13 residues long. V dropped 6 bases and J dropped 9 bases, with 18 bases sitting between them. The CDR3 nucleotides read TGTGCCATCAGCCAGGGTGTCCCTTCCGGGCAGTACTTC. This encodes CAISQGVPSGQYF.

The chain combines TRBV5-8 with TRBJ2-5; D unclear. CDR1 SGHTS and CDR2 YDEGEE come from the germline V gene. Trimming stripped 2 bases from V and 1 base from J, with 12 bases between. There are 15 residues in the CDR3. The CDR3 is CASSFLFSRQETQYF. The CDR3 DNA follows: TGTGCCAGCAGCTTTTTATTCTCTCGCCAAGAGACCCAGTACTTC.

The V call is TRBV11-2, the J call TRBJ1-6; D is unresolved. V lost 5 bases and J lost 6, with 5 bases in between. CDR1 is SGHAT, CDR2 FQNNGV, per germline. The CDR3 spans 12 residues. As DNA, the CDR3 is TGTGCCAGCAGCCTTAGTAATTCACCCCTCCACTTT. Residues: CASSLSNSPLHF.

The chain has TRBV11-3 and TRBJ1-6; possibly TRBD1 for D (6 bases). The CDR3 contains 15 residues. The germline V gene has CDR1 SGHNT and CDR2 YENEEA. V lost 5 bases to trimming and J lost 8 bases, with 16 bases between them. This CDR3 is CASSLGQRGYSPLHF. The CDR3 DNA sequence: TGTGCCAGCAGCCTAGGACAGCGGGGTTATTCACCCCTCCACTTT.

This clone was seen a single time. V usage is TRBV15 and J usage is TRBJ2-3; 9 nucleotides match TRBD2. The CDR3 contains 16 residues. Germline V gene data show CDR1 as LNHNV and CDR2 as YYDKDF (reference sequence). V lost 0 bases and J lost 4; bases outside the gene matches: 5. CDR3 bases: TGTGCCACCAGCAGAGAGGGCGGGGGGGCGGCAGATACGCAGTATTTT. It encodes CATSREGGGAADTQYF.

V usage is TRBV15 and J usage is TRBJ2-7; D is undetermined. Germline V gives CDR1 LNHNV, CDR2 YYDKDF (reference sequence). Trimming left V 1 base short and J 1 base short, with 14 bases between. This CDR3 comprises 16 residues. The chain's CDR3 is CATSRGVREESYEQYF. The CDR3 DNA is TGTGCCACCAGCAGAGGGGTTAGGGAAGAGTCCTACGAGCAGTACTTC. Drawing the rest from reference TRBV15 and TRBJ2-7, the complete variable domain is DAMVIQNPRYQVTQFGKPVTLSCSQTLNHNVMYWYQQKSSQAPKLLFHYYDKDFNNEADTPDNFQSRRPNTSFCFLDIRSPGLGDTAMYLCATSRGVREESYEQYFGPGTRLTVT.

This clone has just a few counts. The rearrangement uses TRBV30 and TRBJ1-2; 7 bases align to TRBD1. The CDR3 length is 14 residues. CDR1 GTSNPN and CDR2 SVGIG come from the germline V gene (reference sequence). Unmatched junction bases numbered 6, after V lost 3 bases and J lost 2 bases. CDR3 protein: CAWRVRQGNYGYTF. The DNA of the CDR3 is TGTGCCTGGAGGGTTAGACAGGGAAACTATGGCTACACCTTC. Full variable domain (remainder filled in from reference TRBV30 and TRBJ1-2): SQTIHQWPATLVQPVGSPLSLECTVEGTSNPNLYWYRQAAGRGLQLLFYSVGIGQISSEVPQNLSASRPQDRQFILSSKKLLLSDSGFYLCAWRVRQGNYGYTFGSGTRLTVV.

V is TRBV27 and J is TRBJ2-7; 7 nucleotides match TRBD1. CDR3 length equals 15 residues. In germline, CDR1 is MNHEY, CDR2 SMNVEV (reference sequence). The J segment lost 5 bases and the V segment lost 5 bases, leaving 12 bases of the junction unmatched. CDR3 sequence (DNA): TGTGCCAGCAGTCCCTGGGACAGAGGTTTCCACGAGCAGTACTTC. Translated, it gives CASSPWDRGFHEQYF.

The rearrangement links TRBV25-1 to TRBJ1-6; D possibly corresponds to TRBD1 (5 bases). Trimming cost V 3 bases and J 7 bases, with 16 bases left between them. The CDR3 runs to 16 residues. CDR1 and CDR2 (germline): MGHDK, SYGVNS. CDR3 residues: CASSEGVWPGNSPLHF. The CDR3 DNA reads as TGTGCCAGCAGTGAGGGGGTTTGGCCAGGGAATTCACCCCTCCACTTT.

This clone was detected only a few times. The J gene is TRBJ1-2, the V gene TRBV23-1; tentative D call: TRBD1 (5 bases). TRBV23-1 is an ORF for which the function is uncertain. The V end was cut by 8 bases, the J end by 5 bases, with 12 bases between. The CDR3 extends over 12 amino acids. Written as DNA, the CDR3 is TGCGCCAGCCTGGTGAAGGGGTATGGCTACACCTTC. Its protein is CASLVKGYGYTF.

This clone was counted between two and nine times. The CDR3 sequence: CSSRTGLNTEAFF. CDR3 nucleotides: TGCAGCTCGCGGACAGGCCTGAACACTGAAGCTTTCTTT. The chain links TRBV29-1 to TRBJ1-1, with 7 nucleotides matching TRBD1. CDR1 SQVTM and CDR2 ANQGSEA come from the germline V gene. The ends lost 8 bases at V and 0 bases at J; junction bases unmatched: 6. This CDR3 has 13 residues.

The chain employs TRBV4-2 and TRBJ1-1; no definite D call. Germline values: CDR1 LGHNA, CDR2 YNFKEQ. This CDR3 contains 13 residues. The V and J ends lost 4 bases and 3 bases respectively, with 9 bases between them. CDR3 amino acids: CASSPDLHTEAFF. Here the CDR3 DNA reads TGTGCCAGCAGCCCAGACTTGCACACTGAAGCTTTCTTT.

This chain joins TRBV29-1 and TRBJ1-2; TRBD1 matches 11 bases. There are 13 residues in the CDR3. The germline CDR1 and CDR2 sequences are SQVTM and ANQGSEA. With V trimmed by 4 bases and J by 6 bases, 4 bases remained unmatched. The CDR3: CSVGGQGADGYTF. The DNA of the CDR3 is TGCAGCGTTGGAGGACAGGGGGCTGATGGCTACACCTTC.

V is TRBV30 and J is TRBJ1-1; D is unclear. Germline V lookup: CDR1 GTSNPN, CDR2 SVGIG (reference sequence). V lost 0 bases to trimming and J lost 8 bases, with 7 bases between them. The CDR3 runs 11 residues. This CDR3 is CAWSVEREAFF. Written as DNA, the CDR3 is TGTGCCTGGAGTGTAGAGCGAGAAGCTTTCTTT.

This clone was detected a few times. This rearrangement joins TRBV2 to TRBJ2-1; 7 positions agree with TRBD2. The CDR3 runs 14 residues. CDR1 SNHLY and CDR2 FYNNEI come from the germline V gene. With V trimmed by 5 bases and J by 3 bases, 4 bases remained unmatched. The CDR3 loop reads CASSSRTSYNEQFF. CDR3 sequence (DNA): TGTGCCAGCAGTTCGCGGACTAGCTACAATGAGCAGTTCTTC.

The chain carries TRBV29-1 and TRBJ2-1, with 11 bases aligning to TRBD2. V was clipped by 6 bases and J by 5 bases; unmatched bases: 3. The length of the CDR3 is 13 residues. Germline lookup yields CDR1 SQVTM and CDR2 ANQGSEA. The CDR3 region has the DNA TGCAGCGTGGGACTAGCGGCCGACAATGAGCAGTTCTTC. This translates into CSVGLAADNEQFF.

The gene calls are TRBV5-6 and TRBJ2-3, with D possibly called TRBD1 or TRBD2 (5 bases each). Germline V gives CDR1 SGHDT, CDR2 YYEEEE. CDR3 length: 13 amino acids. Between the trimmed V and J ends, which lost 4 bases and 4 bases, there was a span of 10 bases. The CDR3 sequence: CASSPRGADTQYF. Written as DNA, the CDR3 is TGTGCCAGCAGCCCGAGGGGCGCAGATACGCAGTATTTT.

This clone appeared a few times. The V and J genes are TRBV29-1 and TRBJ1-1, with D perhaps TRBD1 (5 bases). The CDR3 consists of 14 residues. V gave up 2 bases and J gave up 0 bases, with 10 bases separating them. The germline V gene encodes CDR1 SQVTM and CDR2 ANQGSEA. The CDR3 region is CSVETGGVNTEAFF. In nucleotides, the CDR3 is TGCAGCGTTGAAACGGGAGGGGTGAACACTGAAGCTTTCTTT.

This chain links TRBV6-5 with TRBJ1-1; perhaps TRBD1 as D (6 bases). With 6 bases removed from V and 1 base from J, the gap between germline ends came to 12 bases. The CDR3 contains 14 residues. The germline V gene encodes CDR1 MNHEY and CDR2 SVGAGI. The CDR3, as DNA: TGTGCCAGCAGCGACGGACAGCCGAACACTGAAGCTTTCTTT. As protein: CASSDGQPNTEAFF.

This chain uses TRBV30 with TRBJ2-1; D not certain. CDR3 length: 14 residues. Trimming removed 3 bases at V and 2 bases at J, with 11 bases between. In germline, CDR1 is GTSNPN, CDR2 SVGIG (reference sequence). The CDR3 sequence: CAWSGRAPYNEQFF. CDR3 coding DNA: TGTGCCTGGAGCGGTCGGGCTCCCTACAATGAGCAGTTCTTC.

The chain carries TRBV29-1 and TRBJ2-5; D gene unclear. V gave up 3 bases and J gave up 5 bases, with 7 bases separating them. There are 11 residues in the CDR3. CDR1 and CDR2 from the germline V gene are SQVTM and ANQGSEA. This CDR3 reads CSVEVLETQYF. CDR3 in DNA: TGCAGCGTTGAGGTGTTGGAGACCCAGTACTTC.